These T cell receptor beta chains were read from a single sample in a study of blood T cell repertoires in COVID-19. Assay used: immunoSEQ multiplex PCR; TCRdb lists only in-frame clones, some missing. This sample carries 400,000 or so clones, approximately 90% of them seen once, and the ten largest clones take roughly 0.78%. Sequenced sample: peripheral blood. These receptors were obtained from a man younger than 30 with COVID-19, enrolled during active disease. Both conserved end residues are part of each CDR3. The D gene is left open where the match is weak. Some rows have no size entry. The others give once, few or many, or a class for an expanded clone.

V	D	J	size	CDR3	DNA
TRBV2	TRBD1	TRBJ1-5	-	CASSELTGVSNQPQHF	TGTGCCAGCAGTGAACTTACAGGGGTAAGCAATCAGCCCCAGCATTTT
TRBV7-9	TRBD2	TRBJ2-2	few	CASSLLGAGGPTRELFF	TGTGCCAGCAGCTTATTGGGGGCGGGAGGACCCACGAGGGAGCTGTTTTTT
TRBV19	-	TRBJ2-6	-	CASSHDTSGANVLTF	TGTGCCAGTTCCCATGACACCTCTGGGGCCAACGTCCTGACTTTC
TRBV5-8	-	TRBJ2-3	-	CASSLMGLHTDTQYF	TGTGCCAGCAGCTTGATGGGACTGCACACAGATACGCAGTATTTT
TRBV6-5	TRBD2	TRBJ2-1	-	CASSPLGGSDNEQFF	TGTGCCAGCAGCCCCCTGGGCGGGAGCGACAATGAGCAGTTCTTC
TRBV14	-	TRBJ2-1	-	CASSIRSGLNNEQFF	TGTGCCAGCAGCATCCGTAGCGGACTCAACAATGAGCAGTTCTTC
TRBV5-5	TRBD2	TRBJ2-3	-	CASSSPLRGGPDTQYF	TGTGCCAGCAGCTCCCCATTGCGGGGGGGCCCAGATACGCAGTATTTT
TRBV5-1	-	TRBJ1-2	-	CASSLEWGDGYTF	TGCGCCAGCAGCTTGGAGTGGGGGGATGGCTACACCTTC
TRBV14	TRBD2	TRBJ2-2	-	CASSQGLAGGGGELFF	TGTGCCAGCAGCCAAGGGCTAGCGGGAGGCGGCGGGGAGCTGTTTTTT
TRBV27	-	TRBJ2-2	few	CASSLSGGETGELFF	TGTGCCAGCAGTTTATCAGGGGGAGAAACCGGGGAGCTGTTTTTT
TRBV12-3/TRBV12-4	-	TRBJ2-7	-	CASSLPGFYEQYF	TGTGCCAGCAGTTTGCCAGGGTTCTACGAGCAGTACTTC
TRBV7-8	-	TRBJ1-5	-	CASSFDWGDQPQHF	TGTGCCAGCAGCTTCGATTGGGGGGATCAGCCCCAGCATTTT
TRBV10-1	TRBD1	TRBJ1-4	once	CASSPSGTGYEKLFF	TGCGCCAGCAGCCCGTCCGGGACAGGGTACGAAAAACTGTTTTTT
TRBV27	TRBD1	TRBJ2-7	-	CASSLGTVYEQYF	TGTGCCAGCAGTTTAGGGACAGTCTACGAGCAGTACTTC
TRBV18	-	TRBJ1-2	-	CASSPFRQDGYTF	TGTGCCAGCTCCCCCTTTAGGCAGGATGGCTACACCTTC
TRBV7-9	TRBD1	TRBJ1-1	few	CASSAQGGSTEAFF	TGTGCCAGCAGCGCACAGGGGGGTAGCACTGAAGCTTTCTTT
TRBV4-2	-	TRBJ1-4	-	CASSQDLFEGEKLFF	TGTGCCAGCAGCCAAGATCTATTTGAGGGAGAAAAACTGTTTTTT
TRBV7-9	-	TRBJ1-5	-	CASGGSGQPQHF	TGTGCCAGCGGGGGGTCCGGACAGCCCCAGCATTTT
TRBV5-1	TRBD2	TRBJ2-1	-	CASSFTSGSWGEQFF	TGCGCCAGCAGCTTCACTAGCGGGAGTTGGGGTGAGCAGTTCTTC
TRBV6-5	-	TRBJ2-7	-	CASKGDIISYEQYF	TGTGCCAGCAAGGGGGACATCATCTCCTACGAGCAGTACTTC
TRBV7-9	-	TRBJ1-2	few	CASSREYGYTF	TGTGCCAGCAGCCGTGAGTATGGCTACACCTTC
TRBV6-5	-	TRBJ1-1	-	CASSIRQNTEAFF	TGTGCCAGCAGTATCCGACAGAACACTGAAGCTTTCTTT
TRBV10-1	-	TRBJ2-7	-	CASRGGIFGEQYF	TGCGCCAGCAGGGGGGGAATTTTCGGCGAGCAGTACTTC
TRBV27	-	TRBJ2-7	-	CASSTPQGGGPYEQYF	TGTGCCAGCAGTACCCCACAGGGTGGCGGCCCCTACGAGCAGTACTTC
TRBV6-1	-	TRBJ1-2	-	CASSEQPDSIYGYTF	TGTGCCAGCAGTGAACAACCTGACAGCATCTATGGCTACACCTTC
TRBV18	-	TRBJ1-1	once	CASSLGTKGTNTEAFF	TGTGCCAGCTCCCTTGGGACAAAAGGAACGAACACTGAAGCTTTCTTT
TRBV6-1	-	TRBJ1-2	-	CASSELGQKARGYTF	TGTGCCAGCAGTGAATTGGGACAAAAGGCGAGGGGCTACACCTTC
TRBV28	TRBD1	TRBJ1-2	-	CASSSGTANYGYTF	TGTGCCAGCAGTTCCGGGACAGCTAACTATGGCTACACCTTC
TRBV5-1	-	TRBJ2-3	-	CASSLPGTDTQYF	TGCGCCAGCAGCTTGCCTGGCACAGATACGCAGTATTTT
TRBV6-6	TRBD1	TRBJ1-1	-	CASIPGTGLMNTEAFF	TGTGCCAGCATCCCCGGGACAGGCCTTATGAACACTGAAGCTTTCTTT
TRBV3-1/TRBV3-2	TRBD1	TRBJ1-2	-	CASSQTGGAGGYTF	TGTGCCAGCAGCCAGACAGGGGGCGCCGGCGGCTACACCTTC
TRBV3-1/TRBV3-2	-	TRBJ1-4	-	CASSQDWRETNEKLFF	TGTGCCAGCAGCCAAGATTGGAGGGAAACTAATGAAAAACTGTTTTTT
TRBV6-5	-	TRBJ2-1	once	CASIRELEQFF	TGTGCCAGCATTAGAGAGCTTGAGCAGTTCTTC
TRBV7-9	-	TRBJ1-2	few	CASSSDVRAIGYTF	TGTGCCAGCAGCTCCGACGTTCGAGCGATTGGCTACACCTTC
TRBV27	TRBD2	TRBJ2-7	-	CASSPPLAGDEQYF	TGTGCCAGCAGTCCCCCGCTAGCGGGAGACGAGCAGTACTTC
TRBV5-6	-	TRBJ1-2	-	CASSFLAQTNYGYTF	TGTGCCAGCAGCTTTCTTGCACAGACTAACTATGGCTACACCTTC
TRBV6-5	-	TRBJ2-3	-	CASSYGVKHTDTQYF	TGTGCCAGCAGTTACGGAGTAAAACACACAGATACGCAGTATTTT
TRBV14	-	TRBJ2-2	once	CASSQQARGTGELFF	TGTGCCAGCAGCCAGCAGGCCAGGGGTACCGGGGAGCTGTTTTTT
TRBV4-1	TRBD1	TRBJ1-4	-	CASSPTGFNEKLFF	TGCGCCAGCAGCCCGACAGGGTTTAATGAAAAACTGTTTTTT
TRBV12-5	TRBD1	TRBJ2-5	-	CASGLRGQGRETQYF	TGTGCTAGTGGTTTGCGGGGACAGGGACGAGAGACCCAGTACTTC
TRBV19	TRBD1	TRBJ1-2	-	CASSIGTRGLLSGYTF	TGTGCCAGTAGTATTGGAACAAGGGGGCTGCTTTCTGGCTACACCTTC
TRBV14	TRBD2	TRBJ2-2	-	CATQTSLNTGELFF	TGTGCCACGCAGACTAGCTTGAACACCGGGGAGCTGTTTTTT
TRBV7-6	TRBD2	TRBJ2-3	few	CASSLIAGGWSAASDTQYF	TGTGCCAGCAGCTTAATAGCGGGGGGGTGGTCCGCGGCATCAGATACGCAGTATTTT
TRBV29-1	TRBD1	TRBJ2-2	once	CSVEQGANTGELFF	TGCAGCGTTGAACAGGGGGCTAACACCGGGGAGCTGTTTTTT
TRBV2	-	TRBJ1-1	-	CASGRPGDTEAFF	TGTGCCAGCGGGAGGCCCGGGGACACTGAAGCTTTCTTT
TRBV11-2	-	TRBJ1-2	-	CASSPGVSDGYTF	TGTGCCAGCAGCCCGGGGGTTTCGGATGGCTACACCTTC
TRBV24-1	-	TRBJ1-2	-	CAPQIYGYTF	TGTGCCCCACAGATCTATGGCTACACCTTC
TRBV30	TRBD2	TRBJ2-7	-	CAWSVRGAYEQYF	TGTGCCTGGAGTGTGCGGGGGGCCTACGAGCAGTACTTC
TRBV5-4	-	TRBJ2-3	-	CASSFVLGTDTQYF	TGTGCCAGCAGCTTCGTGCTAGGCACAGATACGCAGTATTTT
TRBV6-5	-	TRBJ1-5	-	CASRYSNQPQHF	TGTGCCAGCAGATATAGCAATCAGCCCCAGCATTTT
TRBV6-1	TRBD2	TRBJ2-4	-	CASSEPTTGLAGVFRFFRYF	TGTGCCAGCAGTGAACCTACTACCGGACTAGCGGGAGTATTTCGGTTTTTTCGGTACTTC
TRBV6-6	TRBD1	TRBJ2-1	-	CATSPGQTYNEQFF	TGTGCCACCTCGCCGGGACAGACTTACAATGAGCAGTTCTTC
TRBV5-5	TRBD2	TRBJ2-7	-	CASSLAWVAGEYEQYF	TGTGCCAGCAGCTTGGCCTGGGTAGCGGGGGAGTACGAGCAGTACTTC
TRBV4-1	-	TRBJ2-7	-	CASSQSSGASYEQYF	TGCGCCAGCAGCCAGTCGAGCGGAGCCTCCTACGAGCAGTACTTC
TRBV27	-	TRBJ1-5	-	CASSLGPNQPQHF	TGTGCCAGCAGTTTAGGCCCGAATCAGCCCCAGCATTTT
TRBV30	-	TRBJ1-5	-	CAWSKLGGVEQPQHF	TGTGCCTGGAGTAAGTTAGGAGGGGTCGAACAGCCCCAGCATTTT